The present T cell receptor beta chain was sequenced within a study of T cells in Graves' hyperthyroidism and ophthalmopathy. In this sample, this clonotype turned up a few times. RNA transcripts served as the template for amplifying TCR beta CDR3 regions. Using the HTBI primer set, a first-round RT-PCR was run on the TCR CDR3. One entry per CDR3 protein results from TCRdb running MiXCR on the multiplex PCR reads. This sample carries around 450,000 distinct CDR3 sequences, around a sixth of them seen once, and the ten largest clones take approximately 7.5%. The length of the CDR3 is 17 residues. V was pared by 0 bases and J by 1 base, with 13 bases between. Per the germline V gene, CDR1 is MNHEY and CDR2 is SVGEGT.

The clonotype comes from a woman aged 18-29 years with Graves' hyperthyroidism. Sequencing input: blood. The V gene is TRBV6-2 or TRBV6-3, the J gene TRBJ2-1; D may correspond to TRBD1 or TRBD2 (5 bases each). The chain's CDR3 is CASSYSRARESYNEQFF. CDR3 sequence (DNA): TGTGCCAGCAGTTACTCGAGGGCCAGGGAGTCCTACAATGAGCAGTTCTTC.